This T cell receptor beta chain was retrieved from a study of PD-1 blockade in mismatch repair-deficient tumors. The overall study: Patients had eleven to twelve mismatch repair-deficient cancer types, all previously treated and progressing.

Broader study findings: Tumor-resident clones, often undetectable pretreatment in blood, expanded then contracted after pembrolizumab.

Every patient had mismatch repair deficiency by PCR or immunohistochemistry. TCR sequencing covered a few patients who responded to pembrolizumab. Sequencing used immunoSEQ multiplex PCR; TCRdb keeps in-frame clones, though not all of them. The sample consists of tens of thousands of clones, more than 65% of them appearing once. The CDR3 has 16 amino acids. Germline V gene sequence: CDR1 MGHDK, CDR2 SYGVNS. Trimming took 3 bases from V and 8 from J, leaving 20 bases between them. Turning to this clone: Antigen specificity is unknown.

The chain recombines TRBV25-1 with TRBJ2-1, with TRBD2 as a possible D gene (5 bases). Sequenced here: peripheral blood, sampled 12 weeks after starting pembrolizumab. The sequence derives from an adult with mismatch repair-deficient cancer. CDR3 amino acids: CASSDTTLRTVHEQFF. In DNA, the CDR3 is TGTGCCAGCAGTGATACGACGCTTAGGACTGTTCATGAGCAGTTCTTC.